This TCR beta chain is drawn from a study of T cells after yellow fever vaccination. Findings and limits, study-wide: A large majority of primary-vaccination clones showed up again after the booster (under 98% CD4, almost 90% CD8). It was a small share of clonotypes that appeared in both CD4 and CD8 compartments.

Looked up from germline, CDR1 is SGHTA and CDR2 is FQGTGA. The CDR3 is 15 amino acids. V trimming: 5 bases; J trimming: 7 bases; junction bases outside the gene matches: 11. In regard to this clonotype: The antigen is not known.

In TCRdb, the 5' RACE reads were re-called with MiXCR into one record per CDR3 protein. The sample has 300,000 to 350,000 distinct CDR3 sequences; around 8.1% are singletons. This TCR was recovered from a man between 18 and 35 years old who received the YFV17D yellow fever vaccine. The J gene is TRBJ2-1, the V gene TRBV7-3; 7 bases are shared with TRBD2. Sequenced material: PBMCs, taken roughly 47 days after the first yellow fever vaccination. The CDR3 DNA follows: TGTGCCAGCAGCGAATACGCGGGGGTGGATAATGAGCAGTTCTTC. Its protein product is CASSEYAGVDNEQFF.